This TCR beta chain was sequenced during a study of T cell responses to AZD1222 COVID-19 vaccine. Concerning this clone itself: The antigen remains undetermined.

Method: immunoSEQ multiplex PCR; TCRdb's copy keeps in-frame clones and lacks some. The sample contains about 190,000 clones, around 90% of which appear only once. Germline-derived CDR1 and CDR2 are MNHEY and SMNVEV (reference sequence). CDR3 size: 13 residues. V lost 6 bases and J lost 5, with 13 bases in between. Study-level findings and limits: Seropositivity was recorded at baseline in only 6 or 7 AZD1222 recipients. Across spike, vaccine-associated CD4 TCRs were found, dominant at 160-218 and 743-854. Within unmutated variant regions lay the reported targets of nearly half of spike-specific TCRs.

This chain uses TRBV27 with TRBJ1-1; no reliable D call. Source: peripheral blood, taken 28 days after the second dose of the MenACWY control vaccine. This clonotype was obtained from an adult who received the MenACWY meningococcal vaccine as a control. CDR3 nucleotides: TGTGCCAGCAGATTAAACTTGGGGACTGAAGCTTTCTTT. It encodes CASRLNLGTEAFF.